Each of the 11 T cell receptor beta chains below was sequenced from the same sample in a study of shared clonotypes between healthy human individuals. The assay was immunoSEQ multiplex PCR, and TCRdb's table has in-frame clones only and misses some. The sample lists 950,000 to 1,100,000 clones; 75% were seen once. The sequencing sample was made of memory CD4+ T cells sorted from blood. Specified subset: CD45RA-negative fraction. All receptors derive from a man aged 18 to 30 in good health.

The chain carries TRBV13 and TRBJ2-1; tentative D call: TRBD2 (5 bases). CDR3 length: 15 amino acids. Trimming took off 3 bases at V and 10 bases at J, with 19 bases between the two ends. Germline V lookup: CDR1 PRHDT, CDR2 FYEKMQ (reference sequence). As DNA, the CDR3 is TGTGCCAGCAGCTTTGGCGATGGGCTAGCATACGAGCAGTTCTTC. Translated, it gives CASSFGDGLAYEQFF.

This sequence joins TRBV5-1 and TRBJ2-1; D is undetermined. Trimming removed 0 bases from V and 12 bases from J, with 13 bases in between. Looked up from germline, CDR1 is SGHRS and CDR2 is YFSETQ. This CDR3 contains 13 residues. CDR3 sequence (DNA): TGCGCCAGCAGCTTGGCCACGGAAGGAGTGCAGTTCTTC. It translates to CASSLATEGVQFF. Looking up the rest from reference TRBV5-1 and TRBJ2-1 gives the full variable domain: KAGVTQTPRYLIKTRGQQVTLSCSPISGHRSVSWYQQTPGQGLQFLFEYFSETQRNKGNFPGRFSGRQFSNSRSEMNVSTLELGDSALYLCASSLATEGVQFFGPGTRLTVL.

DNA of the CDR3: TGTGCCACTACGATCCGAACTGAAGCTTTCTTT. It translates to CATTIRTEAFF. The chain carries TRBV19 and TRBJ1-1, with D unclear. This CDR3 has 11 amino acids. Germline values: CDR1 LNHDA, CDR2 SQIVND (reference sequence). Trimming cost V 10 bases and J 5 bases, with 11 bases left between them.

The gene calls are TRBV9 and TRBJ2-7; a possible D gene is TRBD2 (6 bases). Trimming pared 0 bases from V and 7 bases from J, leaving 11 bases between. CDR3 length: 13 amino acids. CDR1 and CDR2 from the germline V gene are SGDLS and YYNGEE. The chain's CDR3 is CASSVDWRGEQYF. As DNA, the CDR3 is TGTGCCAGCAGCGTAGATTGGAGGGGAGAGCAGTACTTC.

This clone was recorded only once. The chain is built from TRBV6-6 and TRBJ1-1; TRBD1 aligns across 7 bases. CDR3 length: 15 amino acids. CDR1 is MNHNY, CDR2 SVGAGI, per germline (reference sequence). Trimming took 2 bases from V and 4 from J; bases not matched to a gene: 7. In DNA, the CDR3 is TGTGCCAGCAGTTACACGACAGGGAGGGGCACTGAAGCTTTCTTT. Encoded protein: CASSYTTGRGTEAFF.

The chain employs TRBV11-2 and TRBJ2-1; D call uncertain. The germline V gene has CDR1 SGHAT and CDR2 FQNNGV. This CDR3 contains 15 residues. V was clipped by 2 bases and J by 0 bases, with 8 bases between them. CDR3 nucleotide sequence: TGTGCCAGCAGCTTATCGGTGAGCTCCTACAATGAGCAGTTCTTC. This encodes CASSLSVSSYNEQFF.

This rearrangement joins TRBV14 to TRBJ1-4; D gene uncertain. Germline V gives CDR1 SGHDN, CDR2 FVKESK. Trimming took 2 bases from V and 7 from J, leaving 8 bases between them. The CDR3 totals 13 residues. The CDR3 region is CASSQNRVEKLFF. CDR3 bases: TGTGCCAGCAGCCAAAATCGCGTTGAAAAACTGTTTTTT.

The V and J genes are TRBV10-3 and TRBJ1-1, with unresolved D. The ends were cut back, 0 bases at V and 1 base at J, with 9 bases in the middle. This CDR3 has 15 amino acids. In germline, CDR1 is ENHRY, CDR2 SYGVKD. CDR3 sequence: CAISESGGKNTEAFF. CDR3 DNA: TGTGCCATCAGTGAGTCGGGAGGGAAGAACACTGAAGCTTTCTTT.

The genes are TRBV10-3 and TRBJ2-3; the D is unclear. With 10 bases removed from V and 3 bases from J, the gap between germline ends came to 11 bases. This CDR3 spans 12 amino acids. Germline assignment: CDR1 ENHRY and CDR2 SYGVKD. CDR3 nucleotide sequence: TGTGCCACCATGGATCTTACAGATACGCAGTATTTT. This translates into CATMDLTDTQYF.

CDR3 protein: CAWREELNTEAFF. The CDR3 region has the DNA TGTGCCTGGAGAGAGGAGTTGAACACTGAAGCTTTCTTT. The chain recombines TRBV30 with TRBJ1-1, with no clear D. The germline V gene has CDR1 GTSNPN and CDR2 SVGIG (reference sequence). V was clipped by 3 bases and J by 0 bases, with 8 bases between them. CDR3 size: 13 residues.

This clone was seen repeatedly, ten times or more. The CDR3 reads CASTTGGQGSEAFF. The CDR3 nucleotides are TGTGCCAGCACCACGGGGGGACAGGGGTCTGAAGCTTTCTTT. The chain joins TRBV6-5 to TRBJ1-1, with 10 bases lining up with TRBD1. The CDR3 is 14 residues long. Trimming removed 7 bases from V and 6 bases from J; junction bases left unmatched: 8. Germline V gives CDR1 MNHEY, CDR2 SVGAGI.